This TCR beta chain was sequenced during a study of blood T cell repertoires in COVID-19. Across the whole study: Samples taken during acute and convalescent COVID-19 were collected in the United States, Italy and Spain. PBMCs, B-cell-depleted T cells, or T cells were the source of the cDNA or gDNA that made up the material.

Allocation to cohorts depended on clinical history reported by the participants. Some clones are missing from TCRdb's copy, which holds only in-frame ones; the method was immunoSEQ multiplex PCR. The table has a few hundred thousand clones, roughly 89% seen once; the top ten hold 6%. Sequenced material: PBMCs or T cells enriched from blood (not recorded which). The clonotype was recovered from a woman aged 35 to 49 who had recovered from COVID-19.

CDR3 nucleotides: TGTGCCAGCAGTTTGAGAAGCGGGAGAAGGTCCTACAATGAGCAGTTCTTC. This encodes CASSLRSGRRSYNEQFF. This chain uses TRBV28 with TRBJ2-1; 8 bases match TRBD2. The length of the CDR3 is 17 residues. Per the germline V gene, CDR1 is MDHEN and CDR2 is SYDVKM. The J segment lost 1 base and the V segment lost 3 bases, leaving 8 bases of the junction unmatched. Full variable domain (remainder filled in from reference TRBV28 and TRBJ2-1): DVKVTQSSRYLVKRTGEKVFLECVQDMDHENMFWYRQDPGLGLRLIYFSYDVKMKEKGDIPEGYSVSREKKERFSLILESASTNQTSMYLCASSLRSGRRSYNEQFFGPGTRLTVL.